This T cell receptor beta chain was obtained from a study of T cell responses to AZD1222 COVID-19 vaccine. This clone appeared once. Antigen: not known. The method was immunoSEQ multiplex PCR; TCRdb's version includes in-frame clones alone and lacks a portion of them. Among 200,000 or so clones listed, about 93% were seen once. Study-wide results and limits: Nearly half of the spike-specific TCRs reportedly recognize variant regions that carry no mutations.

The clonotype was recovered from an adult in good health. The sequencing here drew on peripheral blood, taken on day 0 of MenACWY control vaccination.

The CDR3 is CASSKESGRRLSTDTQYF. For the CDR3, the DNA is TGTGCCAGCAGCAAAGAATCGGGACGGCGGCTTAGCACAGATACGCAGTATTTT. The chain is built from TRBV21-1 and TRBJ2-3. TRBV21-1 is a listed pseudogene. The CDR3 is 18 residues long.